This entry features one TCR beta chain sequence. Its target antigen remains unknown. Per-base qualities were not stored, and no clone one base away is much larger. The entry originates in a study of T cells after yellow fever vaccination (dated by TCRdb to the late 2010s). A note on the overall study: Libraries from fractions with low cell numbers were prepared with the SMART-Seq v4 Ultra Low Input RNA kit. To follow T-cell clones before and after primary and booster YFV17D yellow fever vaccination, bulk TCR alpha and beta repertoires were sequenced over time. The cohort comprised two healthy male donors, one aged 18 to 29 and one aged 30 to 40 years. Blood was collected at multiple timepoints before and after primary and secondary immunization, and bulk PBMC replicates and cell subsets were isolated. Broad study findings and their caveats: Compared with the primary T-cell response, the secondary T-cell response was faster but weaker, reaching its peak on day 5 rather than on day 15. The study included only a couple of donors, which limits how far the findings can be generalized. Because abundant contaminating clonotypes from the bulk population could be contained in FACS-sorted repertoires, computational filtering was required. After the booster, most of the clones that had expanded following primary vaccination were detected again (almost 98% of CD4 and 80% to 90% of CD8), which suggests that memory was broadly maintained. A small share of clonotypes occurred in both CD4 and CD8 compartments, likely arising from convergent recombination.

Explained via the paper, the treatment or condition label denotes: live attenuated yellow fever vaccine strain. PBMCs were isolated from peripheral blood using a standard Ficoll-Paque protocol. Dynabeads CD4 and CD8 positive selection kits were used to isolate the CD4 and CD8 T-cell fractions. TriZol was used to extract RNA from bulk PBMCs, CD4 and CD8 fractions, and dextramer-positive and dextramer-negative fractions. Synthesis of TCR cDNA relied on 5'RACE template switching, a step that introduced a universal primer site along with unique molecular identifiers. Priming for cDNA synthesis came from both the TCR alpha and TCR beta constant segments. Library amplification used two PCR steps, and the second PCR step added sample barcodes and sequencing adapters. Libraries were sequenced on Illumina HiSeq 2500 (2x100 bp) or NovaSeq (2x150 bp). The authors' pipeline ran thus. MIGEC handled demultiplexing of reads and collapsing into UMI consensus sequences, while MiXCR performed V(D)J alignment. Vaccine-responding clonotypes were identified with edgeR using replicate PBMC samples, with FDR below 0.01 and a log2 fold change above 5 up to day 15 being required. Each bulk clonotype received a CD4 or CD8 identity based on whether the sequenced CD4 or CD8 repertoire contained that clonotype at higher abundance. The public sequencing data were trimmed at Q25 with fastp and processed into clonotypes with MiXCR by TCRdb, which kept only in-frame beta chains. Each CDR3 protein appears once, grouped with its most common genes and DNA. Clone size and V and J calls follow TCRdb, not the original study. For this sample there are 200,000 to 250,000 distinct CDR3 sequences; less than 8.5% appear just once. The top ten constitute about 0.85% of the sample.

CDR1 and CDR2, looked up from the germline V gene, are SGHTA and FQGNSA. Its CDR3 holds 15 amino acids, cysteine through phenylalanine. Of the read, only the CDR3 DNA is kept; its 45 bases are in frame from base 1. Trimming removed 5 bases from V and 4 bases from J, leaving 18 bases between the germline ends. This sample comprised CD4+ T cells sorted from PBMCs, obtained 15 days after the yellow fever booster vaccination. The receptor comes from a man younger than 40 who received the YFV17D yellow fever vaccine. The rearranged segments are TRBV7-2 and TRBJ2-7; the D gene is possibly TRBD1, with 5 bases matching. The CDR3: CASSPGPSHPYEQYF. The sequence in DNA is TGTGCCAGCAGCCCAGGGCCTTCCCACCCTTACGAGCAGTACTTC.